The 7 T cell receptor beta chains listed next were all sequenced from one sample in a study of human T cells and chemical hapten exposure. MiXCR, applied by TCRdb to the RACE reads, yields one record per CDR3 protein. The sample has 350,000 or so distinct CDR3 sequences; approximately 6.3% are singletons. Documented time point: patch test 1, 2 weeks after DPC sensitization. Treatment in this sample: therapeutic diphenylcyclopropenone sensitization with weekly scalp DPC. The sequences come from whole blood, collected in connection with sensitization to the hapten diphenylcyclopropenone (DPC). These receptors all come from a woman younger than 30 with alopecia areata. Some clones in this sample may be carry-over from other donors' samples.

This clonotype has only a few counts. The chain joins TRBV4-2 to TRBJ2-3; TRBD1 matches at 7 bases. V was clipped by 1 base and J by 1 base; unmatched bases: 2. Germline assignment: CDR1 LGHNA and CDR2 YNFKEQ. The CDR3 runs to 15 residues. CDR3 amino acids: CASSQVGQGTDTQYF. The CDR3 DNA sequence: TGTGCCAGCAGCCAAGTCGGACAGGGCACAGATACGCAGTATTTT.

At least ten counts were recorded for this clonotype. The chain employs TRBV6-5 and TRBJ2-5; D may match TRBD1 or TRBD2 (5 bases each). From germline, CDR1 is MNHEY and CDR2 SVGAGI. This CDR3 is 19 amino acids long. Trimming left V 0 bases short and J 0 bases short, with 20 bases between. The CDR3 protein is CASSYSAPQAGVNQETQYF. The CDR3 DNA is TGTGCCAGCAGTTACTCAGCCCCACAGGCCGGGGTTAACCAAGAGACCCAGTACTTC.

This clonotype was seen many times. The V gene is TRBV7-2, the J gene TRBJ2-2; 9 nucleotides line up with TRBD1. V was pared by 8 bases and J by 3 bases, with 1 base of the junction left unmatched. The CDR3 is 13 residues long. CDR1 is SGHTA and CDR2 is FQGNSA in the germline V gene. DNA for the CDR3: TGTGCCAGCGGGACAGGGTACACCGGGGAGCTGTTTTTT. Its translation: CASGTGYTGELFF.

This clonotype was found a few times. V usage is TRBV7-2 and J usage is TRBJ2-3; 10 bases line up with TRBD1. The V gene end was trimmed by 1 base and the J gene end by 4 bases; junction bases not matched to a gene: 5. This CDR3 has 16 amino acids. Germline CDR1 and CDR2: SGHTA and FQGNSA. The CDR3 region has the DNA TGTGCCAGCAGCTTAGGACAGGGGGCGTTCCCAGATACGCAGTATTTT. Translation: CASSLGQGAFPDTQYF. The full variable domain, its missing parts supplied by reference TRBV7-2 and TRBJ2-3, is GAGVSQSPSNKVTEKGKDVELRCDPISGHTALYWYRQSLGQGLEFLIYFQGNSAPDKSGLPSDRFSAERTGGSVSTLTIQRTQQEDSAVYLCASSLGQGAFPDTQYFGPGTRLTVL.

In its sample, this clonotype was seen a few times. This rearrangement joins TRBV20-1 to TRBJ1-1, with unresolved D. Germline values: CDR1 DFQATT, CDR2 SNEGSKA (reference sequence). This CDR3 region has 14 residues. V was clipped by 3 bases and J by 0 bases, with 11 bases between them. The CDR3: CSASIPAVNTEAFF. In nucleotides, the CDR3 is TGCAGTGCTAGCATCCCGGCAGTGAACACTGAAGCTTTCTTT.

This sequence joins TRBV7-2 and TRBJ1-3, with 8 bases identical to TRBD1. V shed 1 base and J 4 bases; nucleotides not matched to a gene: 9. The CDR3 length is 17 residues. Germline V gives CDR1 SGHTA, CDR2 FQGNSA. This CDR3 is CASSLVGARGPGNTIYF. The CDR3 DNA sequence: TGTGCCAGCAGCTTAGTGGGTGCCAGGGGGCCCGGAAACACCATATATTTT.

This clonotype was seen many times. CDR3 sequence: CASEAPESYEQYF. CDR3 coding DNA: TGTGCCAGCGAGGCCCCAGAAAGCTACGAGCAGTACTTC. V gene TRBV7-9 combines with J gene TRBJ2-7; D uncertain. This CDR3 region has 13 residues. Trimming removed 8 bases at V and 3 bases at J, with 14 bases between. Germline loops: CDR1 SEHNR, CDR2 FQNEAQ (reference sequence).